Listed here are 21 T cell receptor beta chains from one sample, sequenced in a study of blood T cells in healthy people across ages. A sample-barcoded 5' primer and a J-beta primer mix were used in a second PCR of about 6 to 11 cycles. Via MiXCR, TCRdb re-called the 5' RACE reads, giving one row per CDR3 protein. The top ten hold around 20% of the sample, which has around 710,000 distinct CDR3 sequences, roughly 44% seen once. The sequencing sample was made of blood. These receptors originate from a woman aged 60-75 years in good health.

This clonotype was detected a few times. This rearrangement joins TRBV3-1 to TRBJ2-4; 9 bases align to TRBD2. CDR3 length: 14 amino acids. CDR1 LGHDT and CDR2 YNNKEL come from the germline V gene (reference sequence). Germline trimming cut 3 bases from V and 13 bases from J; bases unmatched to any gene: 10. DNA of the CDR3: TGTGCCAGCAGCCAGTTGACTAGCGGCAATGAGCAGTACTTC. The encoded protein is CASSQLTSGNEQYF.

This chain joins TRBV27 and TRBJ1-5, with D hard to call. Trimming removed 7 bases from V and 7 bases from J, with 17 bases in between. The V gene's germline CDR1 is MNHEY and CDR2 SMNVEV (reference sequence). This CDR3 is 14 amino acids long. The CDR3 loop reads CASTPGGRRQPQHF. In DNA, the CDR3 is TGTGCCAGCACCCCGGGCGGTCGCAGGCAGCCCCAGCATTTT.

The gene calls are TRBV7-2 and TRBJ2-5, with no clear D. The CDR3 runs 15 residues. The germline V gene encodes CDR1 SGHTA and CDR2 FQGNSA. Trimming cost V 5 bases and J 1 base, with 14 bases left between them. The CDR3 DNA sequence: TGTGCCAGCAGCCCCGGTCCCGTCGGCCAAGAGACCCAGTACTTC. Translating gives CASSPGPVGQETQYF.

This chain links TRBV6-1 with TRBJ2-7, with D hard to call. From germline, CDR1 is MNHNS and CDR2 SASEGT. The CDR3 consists of 13 residues. V was shortened by 4 bases and J by 2 bases, with 9 bases between the two germline ends. Here the CDR3 reads CASSVDGPYEQYF. For the CDR3, the DNA is TGTGCCAGCAGTGTGGATGGACCCTACGAGCAGTACTTC.

This clonotype turned up a few times. The J gene is TRBJ2-3, the V gene TRBV7-3; possibly TRBD1 for D (5 bases). Germline V gives CDR1 SGHTA, CDR2 FQGTGA. The V gene lost 5 bases and the J gene lost 5 bases, with 11 bases spanning the gap. This CDR3 region has 13 residues. CDR3 region: CASSKNQGDTQYF. CDR3 nucleotide sequence: TGTGCCAGCAGCAAGAACCAGGGAGATACGCAGTATTTT.

This clonotype was seen a few times. The chain has TRBV14 and TRBJ2-5; D is uncertain. Per the germline V gene, CDR1 is SGHDN and CDR2 is FVKESK. The CDR3 is 13 amino acids. Trimming left V 2 bases short and J 2 bases short, with 6 bases between. CDR3 in amino acids: CASSQQIQETQYF. CDR3 bases: TGTGCCAGCAGCCAACAGATACAAGAGACCCAGTACTTC. Together with reference TRBV14 and TRBJ2-5, the CDR3 gives the full variable domain: EAGVTQFPSHSVIEKGQTVTLRCDPISGHDNLYWYRRVMGKEIKFLLHFVKESKQDESGMPNNRFLAERTGGTYSTLKVQPAELEDSGVYFCASSQQIQETQYFGPGTRLLVL.

The chain recombines TRBV15 with TRBJ2-7; a weak D match, TRBD1 (7 bases). The germline V gene encodes CDR1 LNHNV and CDR2 YYDKDF (reference sequence). Between the trimmed V and J ends, which lost 2 bases and 3 bases, there was a span of 23 bases. The CDR3 sequence is 18 residues long. The chain's CDR3 is CATSRLGQQKDYLYEQYF. The CDR3 nucleotides are TGTGCCACCAGCAGACTGGGACAGCAAAAGGACTACCTCTACGAGCAGTACTTC.

V gene TRBV20-1 combines with J gene TRBJ1-5; 9 bases match TRBD1. Germline V lookup: CDR1 DFQATT, CDR2 SNEGSKA (reference sequence). The CDR3 is made up of 16 amino acids. The V segment lost 2 bases and the J segment 6 bases; nucleotides outside the gene matches: 11. DNA of the CDR3: TGCAGTGCTAGAACTCCTACAGGGGGCCGGCCTCAGCCCCAGCATTTT. Translating gives CSARTPTGGRPQPQHF.

This clonotype has ten or more counts. This sequence joins TRBV24-1 and TRBJ2-1; the D gene is possibly TRBD1 (5 bases). This CDR3 contains 14 residues. Germline V gene lookup returns CDR1 KGHDR and CDR2 SFDVKD. The V end lost 4 bases, the J end lost 10 bases, and 16 bases lay between the germline ends. The CDR3, as DNA: TGTGCCACCAGTGAGATGGAGACAGTCCAGGAGCAGTTCTTC. Translation gives CATSEMETVQEQFF.

This clonotype was recorded at least ten times. This sequence joins TRBV7-2 and TRBJ2-6; a weak D match, TRBD2 (5 bases). This CDR3 comprises 16 residues. The germline CDR1 and CDR2 sequences are SGHTA and FQGNSA. V was trimmed by 2 bases and J by 2 bases, leaving 10 bases between them. CDR3 sequence: CASSLQPGTGANVLTF. DNA of the CDR3: TGTGCCAGCAGCTTACAGCCGGGGACTGGGGCCAACGTCCTGACTTTC.

This chain connects TRBV3-1 to TRBJ2-7; D is unresolved. The V end was cut by 8 bases, the J end by 2 bases, with 10 bases between. The CDR3 runs to 12 residues. Germline V gene data show CDR1 as LGHDT and CDR2 as YNNKEL (reference sequence). The CDR3 DNA is TGTGCCAGCGCCGGAGCACCCTACGAGCAGTACTTC. Encoded protein: CASAGAPYEQYF.

A note on this clonotype: A junction end diverges from the germline sequence, so it may reflect a read error. The chain is built from TRBV15 and TRBJ2-4, with a tentative D call TRBD1 (6 bases). The germline gives CDR1 LNHNV, CDR2 YYDKDF (reference sequence). This CDR3 is 16 amino acids long. In DNA, the CDR3 is TGTGCCACCAGCAGAGATAGAAACAGGGCCAAGAACATTCAGTACTTC. Translated, it gives CATSRDRNRAKNIQYF.

This rearrangement joins TRBV23-1 to TRBJ1-1; 11 bases line up with TRBD1. TRBV23-1 is flagged as an ORF with uncertain function. This CDR3 spans 15 amino acids. With 5 bases clipped from V and 0 bases from J, the junction kept 2 bases outside the gene matches. CDR3 sequence: CASSGTGGMNTEAFF. The DNA of the CDR3 is TGCGCCAGCAGTGGGACAGGGGGTATGAACACTGAAGCTTTCTTT.

This clonotype occurred a few times. This chain uses TRBV4-3 with TRBJ2-1, with a possible D match to TRBD2 (5 bases). The CDR3 contains 15 residues. Trimming cost V 1 base and J 4 bases, with 11 bases left between them. Germline V lookup: CDR1 LGHNA, CDR2 YSLEER. CDR3 in amino acids: CASSQGEGTYNEQFF. CDR3 DNA sequence: TGCGCCAGCAGCCAAGGAGAGGGTACTTACAATGAGCAGTTCTTC.

The sample holds many counts of this clonotype. The chain has TRBV20-1 and TRBJ2-1; TRBD2 agrees at 8 bases. V dropped 2 bases and J dropped 6; count of bases not matched to a gene: 9. Germline assignment: CDR1 DFQATT and CDR2 SNEGSKA (reference sequence). There are 15 residues in the CDR3. The CDR3 sequence: CSARSITGGGNEQFF. In nucleotides, the CDR3 is TGCAGTGCTAGATCAATAACGGGGGGGGGCAATGAGCAGTTCTTC.

The chain carries TRBV28 and TRBJ1-6; TRBD1 is a possible D gene (5 bases). The CDR3 has 16 residues. Per germline, CDR1 MDHEN and CDR2 SYDVKM. With 7 bases removed from V and 12 bases from J, the gap between germline ends came to 25 bases. CDR3 residues: CASILSPDGGFGPLHF. CDR3 DNA: TGTGCCAGCATCCTTTCCCCGGATGGGGGATTCGGACCCCTCCACTTT. Using reference TRBV28 and TRBJ1-6 for the parts outside the CDR3, the full variable domain is DVKVTQSSRYLVKRTGEKVFLECVQDMDHENMFWYRQDPGLGLRLIYFSYDVKMKEKGDIPEGYSVSREKKERFSLILESASTNQTSMYLCASILSPDGGFGPLHFGNGTRLTVT.

V and J are TRBV5-1 and TRBJ2-5; D not certain. From germline, CDR1 is SGHRS and CDR2 YFSETQ. This CDR3 is built from 13 residues. The germline V and J ends were trimmed by 4 bases and 3 bases, with 10 bases remaining between them. DNA for the CDR3: TGCGCCAGCAGCCCCCTCGAGAAAGAGACCCAGTACTTC. The encoded protein is CASSPLEKETQYF.

This clonotype has more than one count but fewer than ten. This chain joins TRBV7-8 and TRBJ2-4; D remains unclear. Trimming cost V 8 bases and J 0 bases, with 20 bases left between them. Germline V gene sequence: CDR1 SGHVS, CDR2 FQNEAQ. The CDR3 loop spans 17 amino acids. The CDR3 sequence: CASRPVSGHIAKNIQYF. The DNA for the CDR3 is TGTGCCAGCCGGCCGGTCTCGGGCCATATAGCCAAAAACATTCAGTACTTC.

Points on this clonotype: Since a much larger clone is just one base distant, this may be a read error. This chain connects TRBV7-2 to TRBJ2-6; perhaps TRBD1 as D (6 bases). CDR1 is SGHTA, CDR2 FQGNSA, per germline. CDR3 length equals 16 residues. Here the CDR3 DNA reads TGTGCCAGCAGCTCTCTACAGGGATCTGAGGCCAACGTCCTGACTTTC. It is translated as CASSSLQGSEANVLTF.

The chain couples TRBV30 to TRBJ1-1; the D is unclear. Germline V gene sequence: CDR1 GTSNPN, CDR2 SVGIG (reference sequence). Trimming took off 3 bases at V and 4 bases at J, with 18 bases between the two ends. There are 15 residues in the CDR3. The CDR3 DNA is TGTGCCTGGAGAGGGCAAACCGGGCTGGGCACTGAAGCTTTCTTT. Its protein product is CAWRGQTGLGTEAFF.

The V gene is TRBV2, the J gene TRBJ2-3, with a tentative D call TRBD2 (6 bases). The CDR3 contains 13 residues. The V end was cut by 10 bases, the J end by 1 base, with 12 bases between. Germline lookup yields CDR1 SNHLY and CDR2 FYNNEI. The CDR3 spells CATGASGTDTQYF. The CDR3 coding sequence is TGTGCCACCGGGGCTAGCGGCACAGATACGCAGTATTTT.